These 26 T cell receptor beta chains were all obtained from the same sample, sequenced in a study of CD4 and CD8 cells across lung adenocarcinoma regions. TCRdb re-called the PCR reads through MiXCR, storing one row per CDR3 protein. Of 10,000 to 15,000 distinct CDR3 sequences in the sample, under 55% are singletons; the top ten hold 20% to 30%. Material: CD8+ T cells from the margin of a lung tumor. The receptors were gathered from a female donor with lung adenocarcinoma. The CD4 and CD8 labels of this study may be unreliable.

A note on this clonotype: The junction shows a germline mismatch at one end, possibly a read error. This sequence joins TRBV6-1 and TRBJ2-3; TRBD1 agrees at 7 bases. CDR1 is MNHNS and CDR2 is SASEGT in the germline V gene. CDR3 length: 16 amino acids. CDR3 sequence reads: CASSARGHSTTDTQYF. CDR3 sequence (DNA): TGTGCCAGCAGTGCTAGGGGGCACTCAACCACAGATACGCAGTACTTT.

With respect to this clonotype: A read error may account for a junction end that differs from germline. V gene TRBV4-1 combines with J gene TRBJ2-5, with 8 bases aligning to TRBD2. This CDR3 has 18 amino acids. Germline V gene lookup returns CDR1 MGHRA and CDR2 YSYEKL. CDR3 bases: TGCACCAGCAGCCAAGGGACAAGCGGGGGCCTTAGCAAAGAGACCCAGTATTTC. It yields the protein CTSSQGTSGGLSKETQYF.

Comments on this clonotype: The junction departs from the called germline gene at one end, perhaps through a read error. The V gene is TRBV7-2, the J gene TRBJ2-3; 13 positions match TRBD2. In germline, CDR1 is SGHTA, CDR2 FQGNSA. The CDR3 runs to 16 residues. The CDR3 sequence: CASSLGTSGTKDIQYF. As DNA, the CDR3 is TGTGCCAGCAGCCTAGGGACTAGCGGGACCAAAGACATTCAGTACTTT.

This clonotype was observed at least ten times. This chain links TRBV11-2 with TRBJ2-7; 11 positions agree with TRBD2. V trimming: 1 base; J trimming: 4 bases; junction bases outside the gene matches: 3. The CDR3 is made up of 15 amino acids. The germline gives CDR1 SGHAT, CDR2 FQNNGV. CDR3 residues: CASSLVAGGQYEQYF. The DNA for the CDR3 is TGTGCCAGCAGCTTAGTAGCGGGGGGGCAGTACGAGCAGTACTTC.

On this clonotype itself: At one boundary the junction diverges from the germline segment, which might be a read error. This CDR3 reads CASSEGAGTGGDEQFF. The CDR3 region has the DNA TGTGCCAGCAGTGAAGGAGCCGGGACAGGGGGCGATGAGCAGTTTTTC. The genes are TRBV6-1 and TRBJ2-1; TRBD1 aligns across 12 bases. The CDR3 is made up of 16 amino acids. Germline-derived CDR1 and CDR2 are MNHNS and SASEGT.

CDR3 region: CASSLQGDQPQHF. The CDR3 DNA sequence: TGTGCCAGCAGCTTACAGGGGGATCAGCCCCAGCATTTT. The chain couples TRBV7-8 to TRBJ1-5; 7 bases match TRBD1. J lost 5 bases, V lost 2 bases, and 0 bases had no gene match. Per the germline V gene, CDR1 is SGHVS and CDR2 is FQNEAQ. The CDR3 is 13 amino acids.

A single count supports this clonotype. The junction and the germline gene differ at one end; a read error may be behind it. For the CDR3, the DNA is TGTGCCGGCAGTGATTTGGTGCCTTACGATGCGCAGTTTTTC. Translating it yields CAGSDLVPYDAQFF. V gene TRBV6-1 combines with J gene TRBJ2-1; D is ambiguous. CDR1 is MNHNS and CDR2 is SASEGT in the germline V gene. The CDR3 sequence is 14 residues long.

In this sample, this clonotype turned up once. The chain couples TRBV25-1 to TRBJ2-4; D remains unclear. The J call may be incorrect, as the DNA end agrees better with TRBJ2-5. CDR3 length equals 15 residues. Germline-derived CDR1 and CDR2 are MGHDK and SYGVNS. The CDR3 sequence is CASSEGRHDQETQYF. For the CDR3, the DNA is TGTGCCAGCAGTGAAGGACGCCACGACCAAGAGACCCAGTACTTC.

There are a few counts of this clonotype. The rearrangement uses TRBV27 and TRBJ2-1, with D possibly TRBD2 on 6 matching bases. Germline assignment: CDR1 MNHEY and CDR2 SMNVEV (reference sequence). The ends were cut back, 5 bases at V and 0 bases at J, with 14 bases in the middle. The CDR3 totals 16 residues. The CDR3 coding sequence is TGTGCCAGCAGTAGGGGACTTACGAACTCCTACAATGAGCAGTTCTTC. Amino acids: CASSRGLTNSYNEQFF.

Sample share makes this clonotype medium-sized. The gene calls are TRBV6-1 and TRBJ2-1, with 8 positions matching TRBD1. The CDR3 runs 14 residues. After removal of 7 bases from V and 10 bases from J, the junction contained 12 bases not matched to a gene. Germline V lookup: CDR1 MNHNS, CDR2 SASEGT. The CDR3 coding sequence is TGTGCCAGCACCCTCCCGGACAGGGAGAGCGAGCAGTTCTTC. Its protein product is CASTLPDRESEQFF.

This clonotype has at least ten counts. V and J are TRBV4-2 and TRBJ2-1; D is possibly TRBD1 (5 bases). The J call may not be correct, given that the DNA end is closer to TRBJ2-7. The CDR3 is made up of 13 amino acids. Germline V lookup: CDR1 LGHNA, CDR2 YNFKEQ. The CDR3 DNA is TGTGCCAGCAGCCAAGGTGGGGCCCTCGAGCAGTACTTC. This gives the protein CASSQGGALEQYF.

The genes are TRBV10-2 and TRBJ2-4; D is perhaps TRBD2 (7 bases). The germline CDR1 and CDR2 sequences are WSHSY and SAAADI. The CDR3 is 13 residues long. The CDR3 DNA reads as TGCGCAGCGGGGCTAGGGGACACAGACACTCAGTACTTC. Protein sequence: CAAGLGDTDTQYF.

J is TRBJ2-1 and V is TRBV7-2; TRBD1 aligns across 8 bases. Trimming took 4 bases from V and 8 from J; bases not matched to a gene: 7. The CDR3 runs to 14 residues. Germline assignment: CDR1 SGHTA and CDR2 FQGNSA. The CDR3 loop reads CASSSQGGGDEQFF. The CDR3 DNA sequence: TGTGCCAGCAGCTCACAGGGGGGCGGGGATGAGCAGTTCTTC.

This clonotype showed up just a few times. This sequence joins TRBV27 and TRBJ2-1; 9 bases are a match to TRBD2. This CDR3 is built from 14 residues. V lost 5 bases and J lost 10; bases outside the gene matches: 9. Germline V gives CDR1 MNHEY, CDR2 SMNVEV (reference sequence). CDR3 DNA: TGTGCCAGCAGTATACTAGCGGGCTCCAGGGAGCAGTTCTTC. This sequence encodes CASSILAGSREQFF.

The chain joins TRBV7-2 to TRBJ2-7, with D hard to call. The CDR3 runs to 16 residues. The germline gives CDR1 SGHTA, CDR2 FQGNSA. Trimming pared 5 bases from V and 1 base from J, leaving 18 bases between. CDR3 in DNA: TGTGCCAGCAGCCTCTGGGTTATGAGAGGTTCCTACGAGCAGTACTTC. Translated: CASSLWVMRGSYEQYF.

The V gene is TRBV6-1, the J gene TRBJ2-4, with D perhaps matching TRBD2 (5 bases). CDR3 size: 13 residues. Germline assignment: CDR1 MNHNS and CDR2 SASEGT. The DNA for the CDR3 is TGTGTCAGGAGGCTGTGCAGGAAAAACGATCAGTACTTC. Protein: CVRRLCRKNDQYF.

This clonotype was counted many times. The rearrangement links TRBV10-1 to TRBJ2-3, with D possibly TRBD2 on 5 matching bases. The CDR3 is 13 amino acids. Trimming pared 10 bases from V and 3 bases from J, leaving 14 bases between. Germline V gives CDR1 WNHNN, CDR2 SYGVQD (reference sequence). The CDR3 nucleotides are TGCGCCACCGAACTAGAAGGTACAGATACGCAGTATTTT. Translated, it gives CATELEGTDTQYF.

This clonotype was seen more than once but under ten times. The rearrangement joins TRBV6-1 to TRBJ2-1, with D unresolved. V dropped 4 bases and J dropped 4 bases, with 11 bases sitting between them. Germline loops: CDR1 MNHNS, CDR2 SASEGT. The CDR3 sequence is 14 residues long. The CDR3 region is CASSGRAVYNEQFF. In DNA form, the CDR3 reads TGTGCCAGCAGTGGTCGAGCAGTTTACAATGAGCAGTTCTTC.

On this clonotype: The junction shows a germline mismatch at one end, possibly a read error. The chain combines TRBV6-1 with TRBJ2-3; no definite D call. CDR1 is MNHNS, CDR2 SASEGT, per germline. CDR3 length: 15 residues. The CDR3 nucleotides read TGTGCCAGCAGATTCCAGGCTGTGAGCGCCAATGAGCAGTTTTTT. Amino acid sequence: CASRFQAVSANEQFF.

The rearrangement uses TRBV6-1 and TRBJ1-1; 10 bases line up with TRBD1. The junction had 13 bases not matched to a gene; V was cut back by 6 bases and J by 9 bases. The CDR3 has 15 amino acids. Germline V CDR1 and CDR2: MNHNS, SASEGT. This CDR3 is CASSPPGQGSGKAFF. DNA for the CDR3: TGTGCCAGCAGCCCCCCGGGACAGGGGAGTGGAAAAGCTTTCTTT.

The V call is TRBV10-3, the J call TRBJ2-1; 8 bases map to TRBD1. CDR1 ENHRY and CDR2 SYGVKD come from the germline V gene. Losses at the gene ends were 6 bases for V and 6 bases for J; bases not matched to a gene: 25. The CDR3 is made up of 20 amino acids. The CDR3 protein is CAISVGITGTGSHGGNEQFF. The CDR3 nucleotides read TGTGCCATCAGCGTTGGAATAACCGGGACAGGTTCTCACGGGGGCAATGAGCAGTTCTTC.

A word on this clonotype: One junction end disagrees with the germline gene, perhaps due to a read error. J is TRBJ2-3 and V is TRBV27; tentatively, D is TRBD2 (6 bases). Germline V gene data show CDR1 as MNHEY and CDR2 as SMNVEV (reference sequence). The CDR3 loop spans 14 amino acids. CDR3 nucleotide sequence: TGTGCCAGCACGGTGGGCGGGGCCAAAGATATTCAGTACTTT. Amino acids: CASTVGGAKDIQYF.

This clonotype turned up a few times. CDR3 nucleotides: TGTGCCAGCAGCTTACAGATAAACACTGAAGCTTTCTTT. Encoded protein: CASSLQINTEAFF. The chain links TRBV11-1 to TRBJ1-1; the D is unclear. Trimming left V 2 bases short and J 2 bases short, with 6 bases between. CDR1 and CDR2 from the germline V gene are SGHAT and FQDESV (reference sequence). This CDR3 is built from 13 residues.

The chain has TRBV27 and TRBJ2-2; 7 positions agree with TRBD1. The better agreement between TRBJ2-3 and the DNA end casts doubt on the J call. Germline CDR1 MNHEY, CDR2 SMNVEV (reference sequence). This CDR3 spans 13 amino acids. In DNA form, the CDR3 reads TGTGCCAGCACCAGGATGGGCACAGGGGAGCAGTATTTT. Amino acid sequence: CASTRMGTGEQYF.

Regarding this clonotype: Sequence at one end of the junction differs from germline and may be a read error. The CDR3 DNA reads TGTGCCAGCAGGCGGACAGGGGGCGCCAAAGATATGCAGTATTTT. Amino acids: CASRRTGGAKDMQYF. The chain combines TRBV6-1 with TRBJ2-3; the match to TRBD1 covers 11 bases. CDR3 length: 15 residues. Germline values: CDR1 MNHNS, CDR2 SASEGT.

In this sample, this clonotype turned up many times. The V call is TRBV28, the J call TRBJ2-3; D possibly corresponds to TRBD1 (6 bases). The CDR3 length is 16 residues. Trimming stripped 3 bases from V and 2 bases from J, with 15 bases between. The V gene's germline CDR1 is MDHEN and CDR2 SYDVKM. The CDR3 loop is CASSFQGLGVTDTQYF. In nucleotides, the CDR3 is TGTGCCAGCAGTTTCCAGGGGCTGGGGGTCACAGATACGCAGTATTTT.